This entry is about one T cell receptor beta chain. Its target is not known. This specimen belongs to a study of graft-versus-host responses after intestinal transplantation. The protocol was immunoSEQ multiplex PCR, while the TCRdb copy is restricted to in-frame clones and leaves out a portion. Among 90,000 to 120,000 clones listed, roughly 87% were seen once. This CDR3 contains 14 residues. The V end was cut by 4 bases, the J end by 5 bases, with 15 bases between. Germline CDR1 is SEHNR and CDR2 is FQNEAQ (reference sequence). Study findings and constraints: Maximum circulating GvH clone levels tracked with early post-transplant HvG decreases. Individuals who had graft-donor T cell macrochimerism had allografts that showed high graft-versus-host to host-versus-graft clonal ratios. GvH clones occurred in recipient marrow; some first appeared in ileum or blood.

The TCR sequence derives from a human donor who received an intestinal transplant. This rearrangement joins TRBV7-9 to TRBJ2-7; D may match TRBD1 or TRBD2 (6 bases each). The material was unstimulated CD4+ T cells sorted from spleen or lymph node cells, obtained before intestinal transplant. The CDR3 loop reads CASSYPTGANEQYF. As DNA, the CDR3 is TGTGCCAGCAGCTATCCTACGGGGGCCAACGAGCAGTACTTC.